This T cell receptor (beta chain) is from a study of response to subunit inactivated influenza vaccine. There are many counts of this clonotype. The antigen is unknown. TCRdb ran MiXCR on the RT-PCR reads and lists one entry per CDR3 protein. This repertoire shows approximately 530,000 distinct CDR3 sequences, approximately 7.2% found once; its top ten account for 10% to 15%. General study results and limits: A suggestion made by the authors is that each seasonal influenza vaccination recruits few new T cells.

The CDR3 has 14 residues. The germline V and J ends were trimmed by 11 bases and 7 bases, with 18 bases remaining between them. Germline assignment: CDR1 SEHNR and CDR2 FQNEAQ (reference sequence). This specimen consisted of PBMCs from blood, obtained 23 to 25 months after vaccination. The clonotype originates from a man aged 50-75 years who received an inactivated influenza vaccine. The chain recombines TRBV7-9 with TRBJ1-6; a weak D match, TRBD1 (5 bases). CDR3 region: CAGGGKSQNSPLHF. The CDR3 DNA sequence: TGTGCCGGGGGTGGGAAGTCCCAAAATTCACCCCTCCACTTT.